These 29 T cell receptor beta chains were sequenced from one sample in a study of vaccination effects on CD4 cells after COVID-19. Sequencing was preceded by expansion of antigen-specific CD4+ T cells with viral peptide pools in the ViraFEST assay. Cells that had been cultured for roughly ten days were the source of isolated CD4+ T cells. Vaccine recipients, nucleocapsid antibody negative, had no prior SARS-CoV-2 infection. These receptors' antigens are unknown. Libraries were prepared by immunoSEQ multiplex PCR; TCRdb keeps only in-frame clonotypes and omits some of them. The data show 28,000 or so clones, around 70% seen once. The sequencing used CD4+ T cells from PBMCs cultured with SARS-CoV-2 spike peptides, collected before COVID-19 vaccination. All receptors come from a human donor who received a COVID-19 vaccine.

The CDR3 nucleotides read TGTGCCAGCAGCTTCACGGGGGAGCAGTTCTTC. It is translated as CASSFTGEQFF. The chain combines TRBV7-9 with TRBJ2-1; weak D call: TRBD2 (5 bases). CDR1 is SEHNR and CDR2 is FQNEAQ in the germline V gene (reference sequence). There are 11 residues in the CDR3. Trimming cost V 3 bases and J 10 bases, with 7 bases left between them. Drawing the rest from reference TRBV7-9 and TRBJ2-1, the complete variable domain is DTGVSQNPRHKITKRGQNVTFRCDPISEHNRLYWYRQTLGQGPEFLTYFQNEAQLEKSRLLSDRFSAERPKGSFSTLEIQRTEQGDSAMYLCASSFTGEQFFGPGTRLTVL.

This chain connects TRBV6-5 to TRBJ2-7; 9 bases map to TRBD1. Germline trimming cut 2 bases from V and 4 bases from J; bases unmatched to any gene: 3. The length of the CDR3 is 14 residues. Germline CDR1 and CDR2: MNHEY and SVGAGI. The CDR3 region has the DNA TGTGCCAGCAGTTACGCGGGACAGGGATACGAGCAGTACTTC. It encodes CASSYAGQGYEQYF.

V and J are TRBV5-1 and TRBJ1-2, with 7 positions matching TRBD1. The CDR3 length is 15 residues. V shed 0 bases and J 2 bases; nucleotides not matched to a gene: 4. From germline, CDR1 is SGHRS and CDR2 YFSETQ. The CDR3 spells CASSLVSGGNYGYTF. The CDR3 region has the DNA TGCGCCAGCAGCTTGGTTTCAGGGGGAAACTATGGCTACACCTTC. The variable domain in full, with the rest retrieved from reference TRBV5-1 and TRBJ1-2, is KAGVTQTPRYLIKTRGQQVTLSCSPISGHRSVSWYQQTPGQGLQFLFEYFSETQRNKGNFPGRFSGRQFSNSRSEMNVSTLELGDSALYLCASSLVSGGNYGYTFGSGTRLTVV.

J is TRBJ1-2 and V is TRBV5-6; D gene uncertain. The CDR3 totals 13 residues. CDR1 SGHDT and CDR2 YYEEEE come from the germline V gene. V lost 3 bases and J 8 bases, leaving 14 bases between the germline ends. The CDR3 spells CASSYRYREGYTF. As DNA, the CDR3 is TGTGCCAGCAGCTACCGATACCGAGAGGGCTACACCTTC.

This clone was seen once. This chain connects TRBV11-3 to TRBJ2-2; no clear D. The CDR3 has 12 amino acids. CDR1 and CDR2 (germline): SGHNT, YENEEA. Trimming pared 3 bases from V and 4 bases from J, leaving 3 bases between. For the CDR3, the DNA is TGTGCCAGCAGCTTGGGCACCGGGGAGCTGTTTTTT. Its protein is CASSLGTGELFF.

In its sample, this clone was seen a few times. The CDR3 DNA follows: TGTGCCAGCAGCTTAGAGGGTCAGGGAGGAAGCTACACCTTC. This codes for CASSLEGQGGSYTF. J is TRBJ1-2 and V is TRBV13, with D maybe TRBD1 (5 bases). Per germline, CDR1 PRHDT and CDR2 FYEKMQ (reference sequence). CDR3 length equals 14 residues. The V end lost 1 base, the J end lost 9 bases, and 15 bases lay between the germline ends.

CDR3 in DNA: TGTGCCAGCAGTCGACTAGCGGGGGGAGACACCGGGGAGCTGTTTTTT. It yields the protein CASSRLAGGDTGELFF. The genes are TRBV2 and TRBJ2-2; 13 nucleotides agree with TRBD2. The CDR3 extends over 16 amino acids. V lost 5 bases and J lost 3; bases outside the gene matches: 3. Germline V gene data show CDR1 as SNHLY and CDR2 as FYNNEI. Based on the CDR3 plus reference TRBV2 and TRBJ2-2, the full variable domain is EPEVTQTPSHQVTQMGQEVILRCVPISNHLYFYWYRQILGQKVEFLVSFYNNEISEKSEIFDDQFSVERPDGSNFTLKIRSTKLEDSAMYFCASSRLAGGDTGELFFGEGSRLTVL.

The J gene is TRBJ1-4, the V gene TRBV27, with a possible D match to TRBD1 (5 bases). CDR3 length: 13 amino acids. The V end was cut by 6 bases, the J end by 4 bases, with 9 bases between. The germline V gene has CDR1 MNHEY and CDR2 SMNVEV (reference sequence). CDR3 loop: CASRRDGNEKLFF. The CDR3 nucleotides read TGTGCCAGCAGAAGGGACGGTAATGAAAAACTGTTTTTT.

The sample holds one count of this clone. The V and J genes are TRBV14 and TRBJ2-1; possible D gene TRBD1, 7 bases. Per germline, CDR1 SGHDN and CDR2 FVKESK. Trimming took off 4 bases at V and 0 bases at J, with 25 bases between the two ends. The CDR3 is 20 residues long. CDR3 amino acids: CASSLTGLIGGLSSYNEQFF. CDR3 nucleotide sequence: TGTGCCAGCAGCCTTACGGGACTTATAGGGGGCTTGAGCTCCTACAATGAGCAGTTCTTC.

This clone appeared a few times. The J gene is TRBJ1-1, the V gene TRBV7-9, with 10 bases fitting TRBD1. Germline V gives CDR1 SEHNR, CDR2 FQNEAQ (reference sequence). V lost 5 bases to trimming and J lost 11 bases; unmatched junction nucleotides: 11. The CDR3 sequence is 14 residues long. The CDR3, as DNA: TGTGCCAGCAGCCGGAATGACAGGGGGCAGGGCGCTTTCTTT. It encodes CASSRNDRGQGAFF.

The chain carries TRBV4-1 and TRBJ1-2; 9 bases are a match to TRBD1. Germline loops: CDR1 MGHRA, CDR2 YSYEKL. The junction had 10 bases not matched to a gene; V was cut back by 4 bases and J by 1 base. The CDR3 has 17 residues. In nucleotides, the CDR3 is TGCGCCAGCAGCCGATCGACCCCGGGACAGGGTAACTATGGCTACACCTTC. Translation gives CASSRSTPGQGNYGYTF.

This sequence joins TRBV9 and TRBJ1-6, with D tentatively TRBD1 (5 bases). Trimming left V 4 bases short and J 5 bases short, with 22 bases between. The CDR3 is 18 residues long. CDR1 is SGDLS, CDR2 YYNGEE, per germline. DNA for the CDR3: TGTGCCAGCAGCCCCCAGTTGGGGCCTCTGTATAATAATTCACCCCTCCACTTT. This translates into CASSPQLGPLYNNSPLHF.

This clone was seen once. The CDR3 DNA follows: TGTGCCAGCAGCCAAGCGAGTAGGGGTGGCACAGATACGCAGTATTTT. Residues: CASSQASRGGTDTQYF. The genes are TRBV3-1 (or the pseudogene TRBV3-2) and TRBJ2-3, with D possibly TRBD1 on 5 matching bases. V was pared by 1 base and J by 1 base, with 12 bases between. The CDR3 has 16 residues. Germline CDR1 LGHDT, CDR2 YNNKEL (reference sequence).

The chain recombines TRBV27 with TRBJ2-5; D is undetermined. The CDR3 runs 13 residues. Trimming removed 6 bases from V and 5 bases from J, with 13 bases in between. Germline V lookup: CDR1 MNHEY, CDR2 SMNVEV (reference sequence). In nucleotides, the CDR3 is TGTGCCAGCAGCCCCCCTTCACGGGAGACCCAGTACTTC. This gives the protein CASSPPSRETQYF.

On this clone: A read error may produce the germline difference seen at one junction end. The CDR3 spells CASSLRGTGALVELF. CDR3 sequence (DNA): TGTGCCAGCAGCCTAAGGGGGACTGGGGCATTGGTGGAGCTCTTC. V usage is TRBV6-5 and J usage is TRBJ2-1; D might be TRBD1 or TRBD2, each matching 6 bases. Germline CDR1 is MNHEY and CDR2 is SVGAGI. The CDR3 contains 15 residues.

The chain couples TRBV30 to TRBJ2-4, with TRBD2 matching over 12 bases. The length of the CDR3 is 14 residues. The junction had 6 bases not matched to a gene; V was cut back by 5 bases and J by 7 bases. Per the germline V gene, CDR1 is GTSNPN and CDR2 is SVGIG (reference sequence). The CDR3 coding sequence is TGTGCCTGGGGGGGACTAGCGGGTGTGAACATTCAGTACTTC. Amino acid sequence: CAWGGLAGVNIQYF.

This clone was detected only a few times. V usage is TRBV7-9 and J usage is TRBJ1-5; 8 nucleotides match TRBD1. Germline V gives CDR1 SEHNR, CDR2 FQNEAQ (reference sequence). Trimming removed 3 bases from V and 6 bases from J; junction bases left unmatched: 7. The CDR3 contains 15 residues. CDR3 in DNA: TGTGCCAGCAGCTTTGGGACAGGAGGGGGTCAGCCCCAGCATTTT. Protein sequence: CASSFGTGGGQPQHF.

The rearrangement uses TRBV7-9 and TRBJ1-1; 7 nucleotides line up with TRBD1. The CDR3 sequence is 17 residues long. From germline, CDR1 is SEHNR and CDR2 FQNEAQ (reference sequence). V was pared by 1 base and J by 3 bases, with 11 bases of the junction left unmatched. CDR3 amino acids: CASSLGYDRVWDTEAFF. The CDR3 DNA is TGTGCCAGCAGCTTAGGATACGACAGGGTGTGGGACACTGAAGCTTTCTTT.

The CDR3 DNA sequence: TGTGCCAGCAGCGTACAGAGGAACACTGAAGCTTTCTTT. This gives the protein CASSVQRNTEAFF. The chain couples TRBV2 to TRBJ1-1; D is unclear. CDR1 SNHLY and CDR2 FYNNEI come from the germline V gene. CDR3 size: 13 residues. Trimming left V 6 bases short and J 1 base short, with 9 bases between.

The chain links TRBV19 to TRBJ1-3; D gene ambiguous. This CDR3 has 12 amino acids. The V end lost 0 bases, the J end lost 4 bases, and 1 base lay between the germline ends. Germline V gene sequence: CDR1 LNHDA, CDR2 SQIVND (reference sequence). The chain's CDR3 is CASSIEGNTIYF. As DNA, the CDR3 is TGTGCCAGTAGTATAGAGGGAAACACCATATATTTT.

This clone was counted a few times. The V call is TRBV2, the J call TRBJ1-2; 9 bases agree with TRBD1. V trimming: 7 bases; J trimming: 7 bases; junction bases outside the gene matches: 10. CDR1 SNHLY and CDR2 FYNNEI come from the germline V gene. This CDR3 has 14 amino acids. The CDR3 coding sequence is TGTGCCAGCACCCCCGGGACAGGGTTCTCTGGCTACACCTTC. Amino acid sequence: CASTPGTGFSGYTF.

This chain links TRBV15 with TRBJ2-7; tentatively, D is TRBD1 (6 bases). The CDR3 contains 15 residues. The V end was cut by 1 base, the J end by 3 bases, with 13 bases between. Per the germline V gene, CDR1 is LNHNV and CDR2 is YYDKDF (reference sequence). CDR3 amino acids: CATSRGGGMSYEQYF. In nucleotides, the CDR3 is TGTGCCACCAGCAGAGGTGGGGGCATGAGCTACGAGCAGTACTTC.

The rearrangement joins TRBV3-1 (or the pseudogene TRBV3-2) to TRBJ2-5; 7 positions agree with TRBD2. J was trimmed by 9 bases and V by 2 bases; bases with no gene match: 15. CDR3 length equals 16 residues. Germline lookup yields CDR1 LGHDT and CDR2 YNNKEL (reference sequence). The CDR3 coding sequence is TGTGCCAGCAGCCAAAACGAACAGAGAAATAGCGGGTCCCAGTACTTC. Translation gives CASSQNEQRNSGSQYF.

The chain joins TRBV28 to TRBJ2-7; TRBD2 aligns across 10 bases. The V gene's germline CDR1 is MDHEN and CDR2 SYDVKM. The V and J ends lost 5 bases and 3 bases, in that order; junction bases with no gene match: 4. The CDR3 extends over 14 amino acids. CDR3: CASSLGTSDYEQYF. In DNA, the CDR3 is TGTGCCAGCAGTCTAGGGACTAGCGACTACGAGCAGTACTTC. Based on the CDR3 plus reference TRBV28 and TRBJ2-7, the full variable domain is DVKVTQSSRYLVKRTGEKVFLECVQDMDHENMFWYRQDPGLGLRLIYFSYDVKMKEKGDIPEGYSVSREKKERFSLILESASTNQTSMYLCASSLGTSDYEQYFGPGTRLTVT.

The chain employs TRBV20-1 and TRBJ1-2; D remains unclear. The CDR3 contains 11 residues. CDR1 DFQATT and CDR2 SNEGSKA come from the germline V gene (reference sequence). Trimming left V 1 base short and J 8 bases short, with 8 bases between. In nucleotides, the CDR3 is TGCAGTGCTAGAGCGGGGTACGGCTACACCTTC. Translated: CSARAGYGYTF.

The chain uses TRBV15 and TRBJ2-5; maybe TRBD2 (5 bases). V was pared by 3 bases and J by 3 bases, with 5 bases between. This CDR3 is 12 amino acids long. The V gene's germline CDR1 is LNHNV and CDR2 YYDKDF (reference sequence). CDR3 sequence reads: CATSRGEETQYF. The CDR3 DNA reads as TGTGCCACCAGCAGGGGAGAAGAGACCCAGTACTTC.

This clone was counted once. The chain recombines TRBV7-9 with TRBJ2-1; TRBD2 aligns across 9 bases. Per the germline V gene, CDR1 is SEHNR and CDR2 is FQNEAQ (reference sequence). The CDR3 length is 16 residues. Trimming took 4 bases from V and 1 from J; bases not matched to a gene: 5. This CDR3 reads CASSSQRGASYNEQFF. The CDR3 DNA reads as TGTGCCAGCAGCTCCCAGCGGGGGGCGTCCTACAATGAGCAGTTCTTC.

The CDR3 sequence: CASSLDLAWRGYGYTF. Here the CDR3 DNA reads TGTGCCAGCAGCTTAGATTTAGCCTGGAGAGGATATGGCTACACCTTC. The chain recombines TRBV7-9 with TRBJ1-2; D unresolved. The V gene lost 1 base and the J gene lost 5 bases, with 17 bases spanning the gap. The germline CDR1 and CDR2 sequences are SEHNR and FQNEAQ (reference sequence). The CDR3 runs to 16 residues. Using reference TRBV7-9 and TRBJ1-2 for the parts outside the CDR3, the full variable domain is DTGVSQNPRHKITKRGQNVTFRCDPISEHNRLYWYRQTLGQGPEFLTYFQNEAQLEKSRLLSDRFSAERPKGSFSTLEIQRTEQGDSAMYLCASSLDLAWRGYGYTFGSGTRLTVV.

CDR3 nucleotide sequence: TGTGCCAGCAGTGAAGGCGGCTCGTGGGGCACTGAAGCTTTCTTT. Its translation is CASSEGGSWGTEAFF. J is TRBJ1-1 and V is TRBV6-1; D unclear. The CDR3 covers 15 residues. Germline lookup yields CDR1 MNHNS and CDR2 SASEGT. The ends were cut back, 1 base at V and 4 bases at J, with 13 bases in the middle.